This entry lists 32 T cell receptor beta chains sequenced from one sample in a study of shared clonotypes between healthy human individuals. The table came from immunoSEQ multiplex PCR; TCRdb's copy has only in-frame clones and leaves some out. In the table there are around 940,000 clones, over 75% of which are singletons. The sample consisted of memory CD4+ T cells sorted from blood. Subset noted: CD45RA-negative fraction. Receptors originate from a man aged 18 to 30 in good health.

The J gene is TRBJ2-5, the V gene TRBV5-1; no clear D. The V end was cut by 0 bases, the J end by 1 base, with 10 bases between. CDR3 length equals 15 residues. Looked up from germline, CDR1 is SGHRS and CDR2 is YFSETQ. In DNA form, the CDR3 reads TGCGCCAGCAGCTTGGAAGGAAACCCCCAAGAGACCCAGTACTTC. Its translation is CASSLEGNPQETQYF.

The CDR3 coding sequence is TGTGCCAGCACTACTAACCCGGGAGCCTACGAGCAGTACTTC. Protein: CASTTNPGAYEQYF. The chain combines TRBV28 with TRBJ2-7, with TRBD2 as a possible D gene (6 bases). From germline, CDR1 is MDHEN and CDR2 SYDVKM. The V end lost 7 bases, the J end lost 2 bases, and 15 bases lay between the germline ends. The CDR3 has 14 amino acids.

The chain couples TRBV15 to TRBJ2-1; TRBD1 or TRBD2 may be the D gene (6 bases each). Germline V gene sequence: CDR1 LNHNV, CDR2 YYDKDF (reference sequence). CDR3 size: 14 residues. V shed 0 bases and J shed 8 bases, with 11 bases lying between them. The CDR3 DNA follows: TGTGCCACCAGCAGAGATTTCGGGGGCTATGAGCAGTTCTTC. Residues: CATSRDFGGYEQFF.

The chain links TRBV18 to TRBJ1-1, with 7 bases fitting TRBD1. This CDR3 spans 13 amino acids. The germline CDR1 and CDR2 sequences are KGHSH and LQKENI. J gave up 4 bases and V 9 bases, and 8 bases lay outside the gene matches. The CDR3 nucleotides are TGTGCCAGTATGTCGGGACAGCTCACTGAAGCTTTCTTT. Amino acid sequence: CASMSGQLTEAFF.

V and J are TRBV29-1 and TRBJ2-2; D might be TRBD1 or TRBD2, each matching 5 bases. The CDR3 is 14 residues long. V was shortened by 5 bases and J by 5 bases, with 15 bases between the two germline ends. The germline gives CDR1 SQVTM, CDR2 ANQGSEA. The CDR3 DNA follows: TGCAGCGTTACTACCTTGGGACGGACCGGGGAGCTGTTTTTT. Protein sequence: CSVTTLGRTGELFF.

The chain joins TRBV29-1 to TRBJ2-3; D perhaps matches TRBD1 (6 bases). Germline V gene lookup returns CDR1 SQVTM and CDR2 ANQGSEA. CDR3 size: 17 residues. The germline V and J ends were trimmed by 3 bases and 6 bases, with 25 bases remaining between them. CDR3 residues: CSVDSPGNSLRGDTQYF. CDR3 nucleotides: TGCAGCGTTGACTCCCCCGGCAATAGCCTGAGGGGGGATACGCAGTATTTT.

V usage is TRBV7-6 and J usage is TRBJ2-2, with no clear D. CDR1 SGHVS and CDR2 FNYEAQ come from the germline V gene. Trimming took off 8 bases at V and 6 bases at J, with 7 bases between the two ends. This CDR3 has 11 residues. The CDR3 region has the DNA TGTGCCAGCGGCAGCTCCGGGGAGCTGTTTTTT. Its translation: CASGSSGELFF.

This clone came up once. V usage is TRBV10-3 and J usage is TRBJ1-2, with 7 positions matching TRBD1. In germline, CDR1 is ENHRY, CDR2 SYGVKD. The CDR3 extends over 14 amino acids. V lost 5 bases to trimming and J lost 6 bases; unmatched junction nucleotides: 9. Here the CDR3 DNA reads TGTGCCATCAGTAGTGAGGGGGCCAGGGATGGCTACACCTTC. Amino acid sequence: CAISSEGARDGYTF.

This CDR3 reads CASNNRGPNSPLHF. In nucleotides, the CDR3 is TGTGCCAGCAACAACAGGGGGCCGAATTCACCCCTCCACTTT. The V gene is TRBV7-2, the J gene TRBJ1-6; TRBD1 aligns across 9 bases. Losses at the gene ends were 7 bases for V and 7 bases for J; bases not matched to a gene: 5. The germline CDR1 and CDR2 sequences are SGHTA and FQGNSA. The CDR3 contains 14 residues.

The CDR3 coding sequence is TGTGCCAGCAGCCCCAGACAGGTAATTGCCTACGAGCAGTACTTC. Translation: CASSPRQVIAYEQYF. This rearrangement joins TRBV7-2 to TRBJ2-7, with a weak D call TRBD1 (6 bases). Trimming left V 5 bases short and J 2 bases short, with 16 bases between. The CDR3 is 15 amino acids. CDR1 is SGHTA, CDR2 FQGNSA, per germline. The full variable domain, its missing parts supplied by reference TRBV7-2 and TRBJ2-7, is GAGVSQSPSNKVTEKGKDVELRCDPISGHTALYWYRQSLGQGLEFLIYFQGNSAPDKSGLPSDRFSAERTGGSVSTLTIQRTQQEDSAVYLCASSPRQVIAYEQYFGPGTRLTVT.

This CDR3 reads CASSLRSGETQYF. The CDR3, as DNA: TGCGCCAGCAGCTTGAGGAGTGGAGAGACCCAGTACTTC. This chain uses TRBV5-1 with TRBJ2-5; unclear D gene. The V gene's germline CDR1 is SGHRS and CDR2 YFSETQ. The CDR3 loop spans 13 amino acids. V lost 1 base to trimming and J lost 4 bases, with 8 bases between them.

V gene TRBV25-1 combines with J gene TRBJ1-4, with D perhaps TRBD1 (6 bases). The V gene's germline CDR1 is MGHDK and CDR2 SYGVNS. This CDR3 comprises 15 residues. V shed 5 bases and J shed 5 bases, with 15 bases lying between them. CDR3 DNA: TGTGCCAGCAGTAAGTGGGGGCAGAAAAATGAAAAACTGTTTTTT. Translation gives CASSKWGQKNEKLFF.

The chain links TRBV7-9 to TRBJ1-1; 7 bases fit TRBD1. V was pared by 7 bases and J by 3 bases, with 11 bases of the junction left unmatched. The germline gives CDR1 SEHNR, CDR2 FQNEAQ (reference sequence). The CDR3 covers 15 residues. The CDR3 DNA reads TGTGCCAGCATTAACAGGGGAGCCCAGGACACTGAAGCTTTCTTT. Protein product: CASINRGAQDTEAFF.

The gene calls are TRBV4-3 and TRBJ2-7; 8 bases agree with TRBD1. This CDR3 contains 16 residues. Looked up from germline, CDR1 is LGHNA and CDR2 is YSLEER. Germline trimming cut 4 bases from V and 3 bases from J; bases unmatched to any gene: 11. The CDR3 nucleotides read TGCGCCAGCAGCCTCCCCGGAAGGACAGGGAACTACGAGCAGTACTTC. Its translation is CASSLPGRTGNYEQYF.

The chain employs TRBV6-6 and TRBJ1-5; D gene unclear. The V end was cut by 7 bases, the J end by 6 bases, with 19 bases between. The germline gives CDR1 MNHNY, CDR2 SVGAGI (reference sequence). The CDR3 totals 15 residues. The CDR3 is CASTRGQARGQPQHF. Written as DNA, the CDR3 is TGTGCCAGCACCCGAGGGCAGGCCCGGGGTCAGCCCCAGCATTTT.

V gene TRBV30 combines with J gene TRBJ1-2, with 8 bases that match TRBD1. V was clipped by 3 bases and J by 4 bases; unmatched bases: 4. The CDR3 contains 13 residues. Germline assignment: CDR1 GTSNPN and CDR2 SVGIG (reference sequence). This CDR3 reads CAWRGDRGYGYTF. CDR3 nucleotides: TGTGCCTGGAGAGGTGACAGGGGCTATGGCTACACCTTC.

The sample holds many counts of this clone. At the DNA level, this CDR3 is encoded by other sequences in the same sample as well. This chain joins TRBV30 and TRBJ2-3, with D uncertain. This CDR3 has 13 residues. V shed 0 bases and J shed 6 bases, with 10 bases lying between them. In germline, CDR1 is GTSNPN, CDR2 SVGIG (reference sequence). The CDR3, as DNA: TGTGCCTGGAGTGTAAGAGAGAGGGATACGCAGTATTTT. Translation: CAWSVRERDTQYF.

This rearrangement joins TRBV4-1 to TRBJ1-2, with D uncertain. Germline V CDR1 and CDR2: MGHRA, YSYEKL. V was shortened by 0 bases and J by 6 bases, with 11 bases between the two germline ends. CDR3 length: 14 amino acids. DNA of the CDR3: TGCGCCAGCAGCCAAGAACACTCATCGGATGGCTACACCTTC. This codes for CASSQEHSSDGYTF.

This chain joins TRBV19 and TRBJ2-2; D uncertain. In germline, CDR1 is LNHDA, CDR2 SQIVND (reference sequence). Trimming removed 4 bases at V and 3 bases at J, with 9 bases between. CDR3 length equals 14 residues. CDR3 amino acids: CASSTARDTGELFF. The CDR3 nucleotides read TGTGCCAGTAGTACTGCTAGAGACACCGGGGAGCTGTTTTTT.

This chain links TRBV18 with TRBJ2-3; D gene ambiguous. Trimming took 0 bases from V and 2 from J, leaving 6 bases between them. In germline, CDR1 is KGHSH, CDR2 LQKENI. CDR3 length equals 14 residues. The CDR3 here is CASSPPVHTDTQYF. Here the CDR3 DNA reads TGTGCCAGCTCACCACCCGTCCACACAGATACGCAGTATTTT.

CDR3 in DNA: TGCGCCAGCGCGGGACAGGGGACCAATGAGCAGTTCTTC. This translates into CASAGQGTNEQFF. The chain combines TRBV5-1 with TRBJ2-1; TRBD1 matches 10 bases. This CDR3 is built from 13 residues. V lost 7 bases, J lost 6 bases, and 4 bases stayed unmatched. From germline, CDR1 is SGHRS and CDR2 YFSETQ.

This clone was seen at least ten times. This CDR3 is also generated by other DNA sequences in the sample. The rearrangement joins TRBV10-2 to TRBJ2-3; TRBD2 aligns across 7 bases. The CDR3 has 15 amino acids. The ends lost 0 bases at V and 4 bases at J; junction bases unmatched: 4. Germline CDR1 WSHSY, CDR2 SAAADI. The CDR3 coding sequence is TGCGCCAGCAGTGAGTCGGGCGGGAGTGCAGATACGCAGTATTTT. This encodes CASSESGGSADTQYF.

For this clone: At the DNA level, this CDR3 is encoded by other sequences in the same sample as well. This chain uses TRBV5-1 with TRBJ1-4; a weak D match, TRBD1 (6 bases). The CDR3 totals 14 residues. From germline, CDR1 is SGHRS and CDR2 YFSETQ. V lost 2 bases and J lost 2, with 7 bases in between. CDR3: CASSLGGTNEKLFF. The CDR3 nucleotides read TGCGCCAGCAGCTTAGGGGGTACTAATGAAAAACTGTTTTTT.

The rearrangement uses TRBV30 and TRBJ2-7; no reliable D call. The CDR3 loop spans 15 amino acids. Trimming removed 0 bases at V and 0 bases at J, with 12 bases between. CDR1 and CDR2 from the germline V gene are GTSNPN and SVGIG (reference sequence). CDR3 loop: CAWSVRLLSSYEQYF. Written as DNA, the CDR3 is TGTGCCTGGAGTGTACGCCTGTTGAGCTCCTACGAGCAGTACTTC.

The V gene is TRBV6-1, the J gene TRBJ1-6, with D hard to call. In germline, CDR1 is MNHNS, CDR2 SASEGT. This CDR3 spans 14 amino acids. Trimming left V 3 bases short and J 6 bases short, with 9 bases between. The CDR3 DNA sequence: TGTGCCAGCAGTGAGTGGCCGAGTAATTCACCCCTCCACTTT. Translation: CASSEWPSNSPLHF.

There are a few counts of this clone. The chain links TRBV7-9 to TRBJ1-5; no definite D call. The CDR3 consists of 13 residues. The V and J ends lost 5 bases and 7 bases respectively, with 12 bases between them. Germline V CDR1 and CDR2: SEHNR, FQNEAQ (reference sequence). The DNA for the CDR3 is TGTGCCAGCAGCCCCAATCAGGACCAGCCCCAGCATTTT. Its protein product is CASSPNQDQPQHF.

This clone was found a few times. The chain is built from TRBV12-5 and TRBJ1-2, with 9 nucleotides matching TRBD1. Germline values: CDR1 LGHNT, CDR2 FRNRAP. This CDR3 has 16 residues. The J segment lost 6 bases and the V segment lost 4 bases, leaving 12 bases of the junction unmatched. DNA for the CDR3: TGTGCTAGTGGTTCCCATGGCCGGGACAGGGTTCATGGCTACACCTTC. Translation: CASGSHGRDRVHGYTF.

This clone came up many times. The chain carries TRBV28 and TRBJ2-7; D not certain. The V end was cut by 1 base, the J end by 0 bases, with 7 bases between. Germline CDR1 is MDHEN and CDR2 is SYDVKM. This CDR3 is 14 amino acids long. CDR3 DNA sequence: TGTGCCAGCAGTTTATTTTCGAGCTCCTACGAGCAGTACTTC. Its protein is CASSLFSSSYEQYF.

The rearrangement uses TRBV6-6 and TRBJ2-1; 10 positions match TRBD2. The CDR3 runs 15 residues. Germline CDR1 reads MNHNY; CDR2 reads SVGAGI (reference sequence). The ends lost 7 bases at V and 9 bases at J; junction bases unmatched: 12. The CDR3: CASTPRAGGQFEQFF. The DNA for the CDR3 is TGTGCCAGCACCCCGCGAGCGGGGGGGCAATTTGAGCAGTTCTTC.

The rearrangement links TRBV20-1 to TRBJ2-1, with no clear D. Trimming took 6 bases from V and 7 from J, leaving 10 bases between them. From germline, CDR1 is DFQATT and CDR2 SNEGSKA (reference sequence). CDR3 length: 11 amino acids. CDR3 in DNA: TGCAGTGCCGCGAATAAGAATGAGCAGTTCTTC. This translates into CSAANKNEQFF.

The CDR3 DNA sequence: TGTGCCAGCAACTCAGCGGGGGGCCAGGGAATGAGGGAGCAGTACTTC. Amino acids: CASNSAGGQGMREQYF. This chain connects TRBV28 to TRBJ2-7, with 9 bases aligning to TRBD2. CDR1 is MDHEN, CDR2 SYDVKM, per germline. Trimming removed 7 bases from V and 7 bases from J; junction bases left unmatched: 17. The CDR3 totals 16 residues.

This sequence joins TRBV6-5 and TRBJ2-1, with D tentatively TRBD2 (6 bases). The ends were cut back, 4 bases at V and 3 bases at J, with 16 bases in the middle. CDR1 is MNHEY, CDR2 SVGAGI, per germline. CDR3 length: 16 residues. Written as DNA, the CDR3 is TGTGCCAGCAGTTTCCAAAGCGGGCCCATCTACAATGAGCAGTTCTTC. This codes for CASSFQSGPIYNEQFF.